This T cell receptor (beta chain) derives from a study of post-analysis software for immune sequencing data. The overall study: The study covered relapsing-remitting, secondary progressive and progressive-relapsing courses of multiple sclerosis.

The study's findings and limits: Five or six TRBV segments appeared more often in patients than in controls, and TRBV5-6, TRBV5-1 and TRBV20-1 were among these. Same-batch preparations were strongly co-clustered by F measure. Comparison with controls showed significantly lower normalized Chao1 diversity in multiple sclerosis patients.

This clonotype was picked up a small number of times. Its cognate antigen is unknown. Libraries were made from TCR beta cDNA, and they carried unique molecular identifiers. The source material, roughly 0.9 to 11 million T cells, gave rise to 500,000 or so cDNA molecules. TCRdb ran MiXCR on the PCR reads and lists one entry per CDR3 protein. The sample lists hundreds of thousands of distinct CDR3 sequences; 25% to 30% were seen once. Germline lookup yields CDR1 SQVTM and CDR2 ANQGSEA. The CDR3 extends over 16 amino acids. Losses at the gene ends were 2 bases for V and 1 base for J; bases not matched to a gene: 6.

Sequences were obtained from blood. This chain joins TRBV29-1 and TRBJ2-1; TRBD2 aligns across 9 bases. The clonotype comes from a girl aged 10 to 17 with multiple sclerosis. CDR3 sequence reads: CSVELAGEGSYNEQFF. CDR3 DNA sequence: TGCAGCGTTGAATTAGCGGGAGAGGGATCCTACAATGAGCAGTTCTTC.